One and the same sample provided the 31 T cell receptor beta chains below, sequenced in a study of identical twins' blood T cells. TCRdb reanalysed the 5' RACE reads using MiXCR and keeps one entry per CDR3 protein. The sample contains roughly 340,000 distinct CDR3 sequences, under 30% of which appear only once. The source material was PBMCs. These receptors were obtained from a woman aged 18-55 years in good health.

This clonotype came up a few times. The rearrangement uses TRBV20-1 and TRBJ1-1, with a weak D call TRBD1 (6 bases). CDR1 and CDR2 (germline): DFQATT, SNEGSKA (reference sequence). Trimming cost V 5 bases and J 9 bases, with 16 bases left between them. This CDR3 comprises 12 residues. CDR3 nucleotide sequence: TGCAGTGCTCCTACTTTAGGACAGAAAGCTTTCTTT. The encoded protein is CSAPTLGQKAFF.

This chain uses TRBV12-3 or TRBV12-4 with TRBJ2-1, with D possibly called TRBD1 or TRBD2 (5 bases each). The CDR3 is 12 residues long. Deletions cut 7 bases from V and 7 bases from J, with 11 bases between. The CDR3 DNA reads TGTGCCAGCATCGGGGCAGTTAATGAGCAGTTCTTC. Protein: CASIGAVNEQFF.

The V and J genes are TRBV28 and TRBJ2-2; perhaps TRBD2 as D (7 bases). Trimming stripped 7 bases from V and 7 bases from J, with 22 bases between. CDR3 length equals 16 residues. Per the germline V gene, CDR1 is MDHEN and CDR2 is SYDVKM. In nucleotides, the CDR3 is TGTGCCAGCAAGCGAGGGTTCGGGGGGCTTCACGGGGAGCTGTTTTTT. Its protein product is CASKRGFGGLHGELFF.

The rearrangement links TRBV5-1 to TRBJ1-3; the D gene is possibly TRBD1 (5 bases). Germline CDR1 and CDR2: SGHRS and YFSETQ. Trimming removed 0 bases at V and 4 bases at J, with 11 bases between. This CDR3 has 15 residues. CDR3 coding DNA: TGCGCCAGCAGCTTGGAATCAGGGCGCGGAAACACCATATATTTT. It yields the protein CASSLESGRGNTIYF.

This clonotype was observed a handful of times. The V call is TRBV7-3, the J call TRBJ2-7; maybe TRBD1 (5 bases). CDR1 is SGHTA, CDR2 FQGTGA, per germline. This CDR3 has 15 residues. With 2 bases removed from V and 1 base from J, the gap between germline ends came to 12 bases. The DNA of the CDR3 is TGTGCCAGCAGCTTAGGGCTTCCAGGGTCCTACGAGCAGTACTTC. Translating it yields CASSLGLPGSYEQYF.

On this clonotype: This may arise from a read error, as a much more abundant clone is one base away. The V call is TRBV25-1, the J call TRBJ2-7; TRBD1 aligns across 7 bases. The ends lost 5 bases at V and 0 bases at J; junction bases unmatched: 4. The CDR3 length is 14 residues. CDR1 and CDR2 (germline): MGHDK, SYGVNS. Here the CDR3 reads CASSTPGGSYEQYF. In DNA form, the CDR3 reads TGTGCCAGCAGTACTCCAGGGGGCTCCTACGAGCAGTACTTC.

There are a few counts of this clonotype. The chain has TRBV20-1 and TRBJ1-2; D perhaps matches TRBD1 (5 bases). CDR3 length: 12 residues. Between the trimmed V and J ends, which lost 3 bases and 4 bases, there was a span of 9 bases. CDR1 DFQATT and CDR2 SNEGSKA come from the germline V gene (reference sequence). In nucleotides, the CDR3 is TGCAGTGCTAGGGGGGGATTCTATGGCTACACCTTC. Protein: CSARGGFYGYTF.

This clonotype was seen more than once but under ten times. The V and J genes are TRBV20-1 and TRBJ1-3; D uncertain. Trimming took 0 bases from V and 0 from J, leaving 15 bases between them. The CDR3 is made up of 17 amino acids. The V gene's germline CDR1 is DFQATT and CDR2 SNEGSKA (reference sequence). For the CDR3, the DNA is TGCAGTGCTAGAGATTTAGGGAAGGTACACTCTGGAAACACCATATATTTT. Translating it yields CSARDLGKVHSGNTIYF.

The rearrangement uses TRBV2 and TRBJ2-7, with no clear D. Germline-derived CDR1 and CDR2 are SNHLY and FYNNEI. V was clipped by 8 bases and J by 10 bases, with 12 bases between them. CDR3 length: 10 residues. This CDR3 is CASPGSLQYF. The CDR3 DNA is TGTGCCAGCCCAGGAAGCCTACAGTACTTC.

The chain recombines TRBV5-5 with TRBJ1-5; 7 bases are a match to TRBD1. CDR1 is SGHKS and CDR2 is YYEKEE in the germline V gene (reference sequence). CDR3 size: 14 residues. J lost 5 bases, V lost 6 bases, and 8 bases had no gene match. The CDR3 DNA follows: TGTGCCAGCACGGCGACAGGGTCTTATCAGCCCCAGCATTTT. It yields the protein CASTATGSYQPQHF.

This clonotype was seen ten or more times. V usage is TRBV9 and J usage is TRBJ2-2; 9 bases line up with TRBD2. The CDR3 spans 17 residues. V was clipped by 3 bases and J by 5 bases; unmatched bases: 11. Germline V lookup: CDR1 SGDLS, CDR2 YYNGEE. The CDR3 DNA reads TGTGCCAGCAGCGGAGGCTTAGCGGGAGTAAAAACCGGGGAGCTGTTTTTT. Amino acid sequence: CASSGGLAGVKTGELFF.

Turning to this clonotype: Germline and junction disagree at one end, which may indicate a read error. This chain connects TRBV5-1 to TRBJ2-7, with 9 bases aligning to TRBD1. CDR3 size: 13 residues. The germline V gene has CDR1 SGHRS and CDR2 YFSETQ. The CDR3 here is CASSGGTGNEQYF. The DNA of the CDR3 is TGCGCCAGCAGCGGAGGGACAGGGAACGAACAGTACTTC.

This clonotype was counted a few times. This chain uses TRBV5-1 with TRBJ1-5; TRBD1 matches at 7 bases. Germline lookup yields CDR1 SGHRS and CDR2 YFSETQ. The CDR3 spans 15 residues. The ends lost 2 bases at V and 7 bases at J; junction bases unmatched: 9. In DNA, the CDR3 is TGCGCCAGCAGCTTAATTAGGGGGCAGAACCAGCCCCAGCATTTT. It specifies CASSLIRGQNQPQHF.

This rearrangement joins TRBV11-3 to TRBJ2-1; tentative D call: TRBD1 (6 bases). CDR1 is SGHNT, CDR2 YENEEA, per germline. This CDR3 spans 15 amino acids. V gave up 5 bases and J gave up 6 bases, with 17 bases separating them. This CDR3 is CASSLRTGGCNEQFF. The CDR3 nucleotides read TGTGCCAGCAGCCTCCGGACTGGGGGCTGCAATGAGCAGTTCTTC.

This clonotype was seen many times. V and J are TRBV21-1 and TRBJ2-2; the listed D gene, TRBD1, was not tested against the DNA. TRBV21-1 is flagged as a pseudogene. The CDR3 extends over 15 amino acids. The CDR3 coding sequence is TGTGCCATCAAGTCAGGGTTGAGCCGGGGCGGGGAGCTGTTTTTT. Residues: CAIKSGLSRGGELFF.

About this clonotype: A single base separates this from a much larger clone, so it may be a read error. The gene calls are TRBV28 and TRBJ2-3; no firm D call. In germline, CDR1 is MDHEN, CDR2 SYDVKM. CDR3 size: 11 residues. Trimming removed 6 bases at V and 3 bases at J, with 4 bases between. CDR3 DNA sequence: TGTGCCAGCAGGGTTACAGATACGCAGTATTTT. Residues: CASRVTDTQYF.

This clonotype has a handful of counts. This chain connects TRBV11-3 to TRBJ2-1; the D is unclear. The CDR3 sequence is 11 residues long. Trimming took 5 bases from V and 10 from J, leaving 9 bases between them. CDR1 is SGHNT, CDR2 YENEEA, per germline. CDR3 nucleotide sequence: TGTGCCAGCAGCCGAGAATACGAGCAGTTCTTC. Protein: CASSREYEQFF.

The chain has TRBV18 and TRBJ2-1, with no clear D. V was cut by 0 bases and J by 4 bases, with 13 bases left in between. The CDR3 contains 16 residues. CDR1 and CDR2 from the germline V gene are KGHSH and LQKENI. CDR3: CASSPPEEPEYNEQFF. The CDR3 DNA is TGTGCCAGCTCACCACCAGAAGAGCCCGAGTACAATGAGCAGTTCTTC.

V usage is TRBV12-3 or TRBV12-4 and J usage is TRBJ2-1; D gene ambiguous. V was clipped by 0 bases and J by 9 bases, with 9 bases between them. This CDR3 spans 13 amino acids. The CDR3 DNA sequence: TGTGCCAGCAGTTTAGCGCACAGTGTTGAGCAGTTCTTC. Encoded protein: CASSLAHSVEQFF.

This clonotype has a handful of counts. The chain couples TRBV25-1 to TRBJ2-3; TRBD2 aligns across 7 bases. The V segment lost 9 bases and the J segment 3 bases; nucleotides outside the gene matches: 6. The CDR3 sequence is 13 residues long. CDR1 and CDR2 from the germline V gene are MGHDK and SYGVNS. The CDR3 coding sequence is TGTGCCAGTCTAGCGGTGGGTACAGATACGCAGTATTTT. This encodes CASLAVGTDTQYF.

This sequence joins TRBV5-1 and TRBJ1-6; D uncertain. Between the trimmed V and J ends, which lost 0 bases and 8 bases, there was a span of 12 bases. This CDR3 is 15 amino acids long. Germline CDR1 reads SGHRS; CDR2 reads YFSETQ. The CDR3 coding sequence is TGCGCCAGCAGCTTGGACCCGGGTCGGGATTCACCCCTCCACTTT. This codes for CASSLDPGRDSPLHF.

This clonotype was seen ten or more times. The chain couples TRBV5-1 to TRBJ2-3; D ambiguous. Germline V gene lookup returns CDR1 SGHRS and CDR2 YFSETQ. V dropped 4 bases and J dropped 5 bases, with 8 bases sitting between them. The CDR3 sequence is 12 residues long. CDR3 DNA sequence: TGCGCCAGCAGCCCGGGCGTAGATACGCAGTATTTT. As protein: CASSPGVDTQYF. The full variable domain, completed using reference TRBV5-1 and TRBJ2-3, is KAGVTQTPRYLIKTRGQQVTLSCSPISGHRSVSWYQQTPGQGLQFLFEYFSETQRNKGNFPGRFSGRQFSNSRSEMNVSTLELGDSALYLCASSPGVDTQYFGPGTRLTVL.

The genes are TRBV7-9 and TRBJ2-5, with TRBD1 identical over 10 bases. CDR3 length equals 14 residues. CDR1 is SEHNR and CDR2 is FQNEAQ in the germline V gene (reference sequence). Trimming removed 5 bases from V and 6 bases from J; junction bases left unmatched: 6. Here the CDR3 reads CASSLGTGEQTQYF. The DNA of the CDR3 is TGTGCCAGCAGCCTAGGGACAGGGGAACAGACCCAGTACTTC.

Regarding this clonotype: A single base separates this from a much larger clone, so it may be a read error. V and J are TRBV10-2 and TRBJ1-3; D is unclear. The CDR3 covers 14 residues. Per the germline V gene, CDR1 is WSHSY and CDR2 is SAAADI. The CDR3 is CASSGVNSGNTINF. CDR3 nucleotide sequence: TGCGCCAGCAGTGGAGTTAACTCTGGAAACACCATAAATTTT.

V and J are TRBV11-2 and TRBJ2-1; no clear D. Germline values: CDR1 SGHAT, CDR2 FQNNGV. Trimming cost V 5 bases and J 0 bases, with 11 bases left between them. The CDR3 is 15 residues long. In nucleotides, the CDR3 is TGTGCCAGCAGCCCCAGACCGAGCTCCTACAATGAGCAGTTCTTC. This gives the protein CASSPRPSSYNEQFF.

V and J are TRBV10-3 and TRBJ2-1; D may be TRBD1 (6 bases). Germline CDR1 reads ENHRY; CDR2 reads SYGVKD. Trimming stripped 10 bases from V and 5 bases from J, with 15 bases between. The CDR3 is made up of 13 amino acids. Here the CDR3 DNA reads TGTGCCACCACCGGGACACAGAACAATGAGCAGTTCTTC. Its protein product is CATTGTQNNEQFF.

This chain links TRBV29-1 with TRBJ1-3; D remains unclear. Germline CDR1 and CDR2: SQVTM and ANQGSEA. V dropped 3 bases and J dropped 4 bases, with 7 bases sitting between them. This CDR3 comprises 12 residues. The CDR3 region has the DNA TGCAGCGTTGAGGCAGGAGGAAACACCATATATTTT. This translates into CSVEAGGNTIYF.

This chain links TRBV20-1 with TRBJ2-1, with 7 bases lining up with TRBD2. Trimming removed 3 bases from V and 6 bases from J; junction bases left unmatched: 8. This CDR3 is built from 14 residues. Per germline, CDR1 DFQATT and CDR2 SNEGSKA (reference sequence). The CDR3 is CSASHAGVSNEQFF. The DNA of the CDR3 is TGCAGTGCTAGCCACGCGGGAGTAAGCAATGAGCAGTTCTTC.

This clonotype was detected a few times. V is TRBV7-2 and J is TRBJ2-2; the D is unclear. The CDR3 has 14 amino acids. V was cut by 0 bases and J by 5 bases, with 7 bases left in between. Germline assignment: CDR1 SGHTA and CDR2 FQGNSA. CDR3 in DNA: TGTGCCAGCAGCTTAGCTTCACGTACCGGGGAGCTGTTTTTT. Translation gives CASSLASRTGELFF.

This clonotype was recorded a few times. V is TRBV4-1 and J is TRBJ1-2; no reliable D call. Germline values: CDR1 MGHRA, CDR2 YSYEKL. The CDR3 length is 15 residues. Deletions cut 0 bases from V and 2 bases from J, with 10 bases between. Here the CDR3 reads CASSQDSDGNYGYTF. In nucleotides, the CDR3 is TGCGCCAGCAGCCAAGATTCGGACGGAAACTATGGCTACACCTTC.

The sample holds a few counts of this clonotype. The chain links TRBV19 to TRBJ2-1; D unresolved. CDR1 and CDR2 (germline): LNHDA, SQIVND (reference sequence). V was trimmed by 1 base and J by 2 bases, leaving 9 bases between them. The CDR3 has 15 amino acids. The CDR3 nucleotides read TGTGCCAGTAGTATAGCCGGTTCAGCCTACAATGAGCAGTTCTTC. Its translation is CASSIAGSAYNEQFF.